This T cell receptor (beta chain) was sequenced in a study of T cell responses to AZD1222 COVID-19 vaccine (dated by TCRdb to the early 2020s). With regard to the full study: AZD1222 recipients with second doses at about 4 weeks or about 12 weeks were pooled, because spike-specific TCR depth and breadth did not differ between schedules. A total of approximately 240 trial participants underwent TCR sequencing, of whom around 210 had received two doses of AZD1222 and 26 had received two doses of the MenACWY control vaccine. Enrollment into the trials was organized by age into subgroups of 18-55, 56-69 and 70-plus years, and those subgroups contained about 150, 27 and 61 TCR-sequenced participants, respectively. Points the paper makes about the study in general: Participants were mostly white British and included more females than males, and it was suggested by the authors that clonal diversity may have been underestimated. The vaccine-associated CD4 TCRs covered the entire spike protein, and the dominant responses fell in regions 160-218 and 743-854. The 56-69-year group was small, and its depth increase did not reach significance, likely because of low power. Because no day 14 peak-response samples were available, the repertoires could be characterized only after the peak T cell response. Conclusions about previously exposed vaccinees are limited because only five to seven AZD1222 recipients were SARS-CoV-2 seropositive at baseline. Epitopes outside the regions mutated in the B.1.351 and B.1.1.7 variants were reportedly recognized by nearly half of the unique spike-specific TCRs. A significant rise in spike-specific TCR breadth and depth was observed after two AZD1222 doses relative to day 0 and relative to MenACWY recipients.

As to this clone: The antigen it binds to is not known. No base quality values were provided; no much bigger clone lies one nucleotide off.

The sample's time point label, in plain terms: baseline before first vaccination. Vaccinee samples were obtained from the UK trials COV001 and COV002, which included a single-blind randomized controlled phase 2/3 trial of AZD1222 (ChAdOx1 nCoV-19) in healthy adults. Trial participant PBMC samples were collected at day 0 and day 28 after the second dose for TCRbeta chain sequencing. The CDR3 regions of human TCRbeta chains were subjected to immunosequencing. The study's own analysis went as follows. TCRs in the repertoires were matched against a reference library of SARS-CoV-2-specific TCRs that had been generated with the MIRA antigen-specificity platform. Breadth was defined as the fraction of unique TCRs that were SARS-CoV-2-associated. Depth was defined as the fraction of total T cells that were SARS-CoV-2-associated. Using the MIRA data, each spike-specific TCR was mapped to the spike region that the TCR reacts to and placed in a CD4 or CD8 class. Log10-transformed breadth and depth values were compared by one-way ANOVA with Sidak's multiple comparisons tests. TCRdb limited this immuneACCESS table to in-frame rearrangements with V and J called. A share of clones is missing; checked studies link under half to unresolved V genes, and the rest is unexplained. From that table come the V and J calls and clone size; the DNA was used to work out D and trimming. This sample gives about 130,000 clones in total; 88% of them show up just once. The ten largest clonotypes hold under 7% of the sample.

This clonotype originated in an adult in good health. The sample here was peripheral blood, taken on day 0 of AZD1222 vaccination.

This receptor has the CDR3 CASSPTGSYEQYF. The DNA sequence reads TGTGCCAGCAGCCCCACAGGTTCCTACGAGCAGTACTTC. The receptor chain draws on TRBV3-1 (or the pseudogene TRBV3-2) and TRBJ2-7, with a weak D call of TRBD1 (5 bases match). The V end loses 4 bases and the J end loses 1 base, and a stretch of 8 bases separates them. The CDR3 runs 13 amino acids, cysteine and phenylalanine included. Of the read, only the CDR3 DNA is kept; its 39 bases are in frame from base 1. Looking up the germline V gene (reference sequence) yields CDR1 LGHDT and CDR2 YNNKEL.